Shown below are 27 T cell receptor beta chains from a single sample sequenced in a study of T cells generated in artificial thymic organoids. TCRalpha and TCRbeta libraries were amplified separately by semi-nested PCR with TRAC or TRBC reverse primers. TCRdb recomputed calls from the 5' RACE reads with MiXCR, one row per CDR3 protein. The sample has over 5,000 distinct CDR3 sequences, under 30% seen once; the top ten hold approximately 3%. The organoids combined MS5 murine stromal cells carrying human DLL1 with human hematopoietic stem and progenitor cells. Organoids were seeded with FACS-purified CD34+CD3- stem and progenitor cells depleted of residual T cells. Antigens of these TCRs are unknown. Input material: naive CD8+ T cells grown in artificial thymic organoids from cord blood stem and progenitor cells. Subset defined: CD3+TCRalphabeta+CD8SP T cells; for blood, CD45RO-CCR7+ naive CD8+ T cells. Source of these receptors: a human donor who gave cord blood stem cells for thymic organoid culture, a cardiac surgery patient who gave postnatal thymus, or a blood donor (not recorded which).

This clonotype is medium-sized within its sample. V usage is TRBV4-1 and J usage is TRBJ2-3, with no clear D. V lost 1 base, J lost 2 bases, and 13 bases lay in between. Germline V CDR1 and CDR2: MGHRA, YSYEKL. The CDR3 totals 16 residues. CDR3 residues: CASSQVGARVTDTQYF. CDR3 sequence (DNA): TGCGCCAGCAGCCAAGTCGGTGCTCGGGTCACAGATACGCAGTATTTT.

The chain combines TRBV14 with TRBJ1-3, with D maybe TRBD1 (6 bases). Germline V gives CDR1 SGHDN, CDR2 FVKESK. V lost 3 bases, J lost 2 bases, and 11 bases lay in between. The CDR3 is 15 residues long. The CDR3 DNA is TGTGCCAGCAGCCACAGGACAGAGGCTGGAAACACCATATATTTT. Its translation is CASSHRTEAGNTIYF. The full variable domain, in which reference TRBV14 and TRBJ1-3 provide the parts outside the CDR3, is EAGVTQFPSHSVIEKGQTVTLRCDPISGHDNLYWYRRVMGKEIKFLLHFVKESKQDESGMPNNRFLAERTGGTYSTLKVQPAELEDSGVYFCASSHRTEAGNTIYFGEGSWLTVV.

The chain joins TRBV11-2 to TRBJ2-2; 10 positions match TRBD1. The CDR3 totals 15 residues. The trim removed 5 bases at V and 4 bases at J, leaving 4 bases unmatched. Germline lookup yields CDR1 SGHAT and CDR2 FQNNGV. Here the CDR3 reads CASSRDRGGTGELFF. CDR3 nucleotides: TGTGCCAGCAGCCGGGACAGGGGAGGCACCGGGGAGCTGTTTTTT.

This clonotype has just one count. The CDR3 carries no conserved terminal phenylalanine or tryptophan, so it likely arises from a read error. V and J are TRBV28 and TRBJ1-6; 7 nucleotides line up with TRBD1. Germline V CDR1 and CDR2: MDHEN, SYDVKM. The CDR3 contains 15 residues. Trimming cost V 2 bases and J 4 bases; bases outside gene matches: 2. The CDR3 reads CASSLRDSYNSPLHL. CDR3 in DNA: TGTGCCAGCAGTTTAAGGGACAGTTATAATTCACCCCTCCACCTC.

This clonotype is judged medium-sized (0.01 to 0.1%). This chain joins TRBV4-3 and TRBJ1-6; D gene uncertain. CDR1 is LGHNA, CDR2 YSLEER, per germline. Trimming removed 2 bases at V and 10 bases at J, with 21 bases between. CDR3 size: 17 residues. The CDR3 loop reads CASSQLFSPGIRSPLHF. CDR3 bases: TGCGCCAGCAGCCAATTATTTTCCCCCGGGATAAGATCACCCCTCCACTTT.

The genes are TRBV4-3 and TRBJ2-5; TRBD1 matches 7 bases. The ends lost 4 bases at V and 1 base at J; junction bases unmatched: 6. CDR1 is LGHNA and CDR2 is YSLEER in the germline V gene. CDR3 size: 15 residues. The CDR3 loop is CASSPDRVLQETQYF. The CDR3 DNA reads as TGCGCCAGCAGCCCCGACAGGGTACTCCAAGAGACCCAGTACTTC.

This clonotype is labeled medium-sized. The rearrangement uses TRBV18 and TRBJ2-4; D possibly corresponds to TRBD1 (6 bases). The ends were cut back, 2 bases at V and 2 bases at J, with 13 bases in the middle. The CDR3 length is 16 residues. Germline CDR1 reads KGHSH; CDR2 reads LQKENI. This CDR3 is CASSPYPRGTKNIQYF. The CDR3 DNA reads as TGTGCCAGCTCACCATATCCCAGGGGAACCAAAAACATTCAGTACTTC.

This clonotype is classed as medium-sized. The chain is built from TRBV11-2 and TRBJ2-7; D is undetermined. The CDR3 sequence is 13 residues long. Trimming shortened V by 1 base and J by 2 bases, and 6 bases separated the two germline ends. Germline V gives CDR1 SGHAT, CDR2 FQNNGV. CDR3 residues: CASSLGRAYEQYF. In DNA, the CDR3 is TGTGCCAGCAGCTTAGGGCGAGCCTACGAGCAGTACTTC.

As for this clonotype: Given a much more abundant clone one base away, this may be a read error. The chain carries TRBV10-3 and TRBJ1-6, with 11 nucleotides matching TRBD1. The CDR3 is 14 residues long. CDR1 and CDR2 (germline): ENHRY, SYGVKD. The CDR3: CTISRDRGNSPLHF. The CDR3 DNA is TGTACCATCAGCCGGGACAGGGGGAATTCACCCCTCCACTTT.

By proportion, this clonotype is medium-sized. The chain employs TRBV29-1 and TRBJ2-7; 9 nucleotides match TRBD2. Losses at the gene ends were 0 bases for V and 3 bases for J; bases not matched to a gene: 3. CDR3 size: 14 residues. Germline loops: CDR1 SQVTM, CDR2 ANQGSEA. The CDR3: CSVEDASGNYEQYF. In nucleotides, the CDR3 is TGCAGCGTTGAAGACGCTAGCGGGAACTACGAGCAGTACTTC.

This clonotype is classed as medium-sized. The rearrangement links TRBV7-2 to TRBJ2-5, with D unresolved. V was clipped by 5 bases and J by 5 bases, with 6 bases between them. The CDR3 has 11 amino acids. Per germline, CDR1 SGHTA and CDR2 FQGNSA. The CDR3 nucleotides are TGTGCCAGCAGCCCGGTGGAGACCCAGTACTTC. It translates to CASSPVETQYF.

The chain is built from TRBV4-1 and TRBJ2-7; TRBD1 matches 7 bases. CDR3 length equals 15 residues. The V gene end was trimmed by 1 base and the J gene end by 1 base; junction bases not matched to a gene: 4. Germline assignment: CDR1 MGHRA and CDR2 YSYEKL. CDR3 loop: CASSQAPQGSYEQYF. CDR3 DNA: TGCGCCAGCAGCCAAGCCCCACAGGGGTCCTACGAGCAGTACTTC.

The V gene is TRBV4-3, the J gene TRBJ2-7; D may be TRBD2 (6 bases). CDR3 size: 12 residues. The germline V and J ends were trimmed by 4 bases and 5 bases, with 9 bases remaining between them. Germline CDR1 and CDR2: LGHNA and YSLEER. CDR3 amino acids: CASSRGGDEQYF. The CDR3 nucleotides read TGCGCCAGCAGCCGTGGAGGGGACGAGCAGTACTTC.

This clonotype qualifies as medium-sized. The chain employs TRBV14 and TRBJ1-6; possibly TRBD1 for D (6 bases). V was cut by 0 bases and J by 3 bases, with 21 bases left in between. CDR3 length: 20 amino acids. Germline loops: CDR1 SGHDN, CDR2 FVKESK. The CDR3 nucleotides are TGTGCCAGCAGCCAAGAGAGGGGGGGAGGGCCCGGTGGCTATAATTCACCCCTCCACTTT. This translates into CASSQERGGGPGGYNSPLHF.

The chain combines TRBV7-8 with TRBJ2-7, with 10 bases identical to TRBD1. J gave up 2 bases and V 5 bases, and 3 bases lay outside the gene matches. Germline V CDR1 and CDR2: SGHVS, FQNEAQ. The CDR3 covers 14 residues. The CDR3: CASSPGQGAYEQYF. DNA of the CDR3: TGTGCCAGCAGCCCCGGACAGGGGGCCTACGAGCAGTACTTC.

This clonotype is termed medium-sized (0.01 to 0.1%). The chain employs TRBV4-1 and TRBJ2-2; 11 nucleotides align to TRBD1. Germline V CDR1 and CDR2: MGHRA, YSYEKL. J gave up 4 bases and V 2 bases, and 3 bases lay outside the gene matches. This CDR3 has 16 residues. In DNA, the CDR3 is TGCGCCAGCAGCCAACCCGGGACAGGGGGCACCGGGGAGCTGTTTTTT. It specifies CASSQPGTGGTGELFF.

The chain is built from TRBV12-3 or TRBV12-4 and TRBJ1-1, with D possibly TRBD1 on 5 matching bases. V was clipped by 5 bases and J by 5 bases, with 12 bases between them. The CDR3 covers 13 residues. The CDR3 is CASSLWDVTEAFF. The DNA for the CDR3 is TGTGCCAGCAGTCTATGGGACGTAACTGAAGCTTTCTTT.

This clonotype is deemed medium-sized. The rearrangement joins TRBV7-3 to TRBJ2-3; tentatively, D is TRBD2 (6 bases). The CDR3 is made up of 14 amino acids. V lost 5 bases to trimming and J lost 4 bases, with 13 bases between them. Germline V gives CDR1 SGHTA, CDR2 FQGTGA. The CDR3 loop reads CASSPRRGADTQYF. CDR3 nucleotide sequence: TGTGCCAGCAGCCCGCGGCGGGGAGCAGATACGCAGTATTTT. Full variable domain (missing parts from reference TRBV7-3 and TRBJ2-3): GAGVSQTPSNKVTEKGKYVELRCDPISGHTALYWYRQSLGQGPEFLIYFQGTGAADDSGLPNDRFFAVRPEGSVSTLKIQRTERGDSAVYLCASSPRRGADTQYFGPGTRLTVL.

This clonotype is medium-sized (0.01 to 0.1%) by share. This chain joins TRBV27 and TRBJ2-7; 12 nucleotides agree with TRBD1. The germline V gene has CDR1 MNHEY and CDR2 SMNVEV (reference sequence). The CDR3 runs 14 residues. V trimming: 6 bases; J trimming: 6 bases; junction bases outside the gene matches: 6. The CDR3 DNA reads TGTGCCAGCAGCTCCCCGGGACAGGGGGCCGAGCAGTACTTC. It is translated as CASSSPGQGAEQYF.

The chain employs TRBV11-2 and TRBJ2-7; D ambiguous. Per the germline V gene, CDR1 is SGHAT and CDR2 is FQNNGV. CDR3 size: 13 residues. Trimming removed 5 bases from V and 6 bases from J, with 14 bases in between. The CDR3 loop is CASSITRLSEQYF. CDR3 in DNA: TGTGCCAGCAGCATTACGCGTCTTTCCGAGCAGTACTTC.

This clonotype occurred a few times. The rearrangement links TRBV30 to TRBJ1-2; TRBD1 is a possible D gene (5 bases). The CDR3 sequence is 11 residues long. Between the trimmed V and J ends, which lost 8 bases and 5 bases, there was a span of 12 bases. The germline gives CDR1 GTSNPN, CDR2 SVGIG (reference sequence). CDR3 in amino acids: CAVGTVYGYTF. CDR3 nucleotides: TGTGCCGTTGGGACGGTTTATGGCTACACCTTC.

Within the sample, this clonotype is medium-sized. The rearrangement links TRBV6-5 to TRBJ2-5; D is perhaps TRBD1 or TRBD2 (5 bases each). The CDR3 is 13 amino acids. V was trimmed by 8 bases and J by 3 bases, leaving 13 bases between them. CDR1 MNHEY and CDR2 SVGAGI come from the germline V gene. The CDR3, as DNA: TGTGCCAGCGGGAAGGGGAGAAAAGAGACCCAGTACTTC. This sequence encodes CASGKGRKETQYF.

The gene calls are TRBV27 and TRBJ2-7; the D call may be TRBD1 or TRBD2 (6 bases each). There are 12 residues in the CDR3. Germline V gives CDR1 MNHEY, CDR2 SMNVEV (reference sequence). Deletions cut 8 bases from V and 1 base from J, with 9 bases between. The CDR3: CASRGRSYEQYF. CDR3 DNA: TGTGCCAGCCGGGGGCGGTCCTACGAGCAGTACTTC.

This clonotype rates as medium-sized (0.01 to 0.1%). This chain connects TRBV2 to TRBJ1-1; 8 bases line up with TRBD1. The CDR3 extends over 15 amino acids. Trimming cost V 11 bases and J 2 bases; bases outside gene matches: 13. Per germline, CDR1 SNHLY and CDR2 FYNNEI. This chain's CDR3 is CAAQPGGTGNTEAFF. The DNA of the CDR3 is TGTGCCGCCCAACCCGGGGGGACAGGAAACACTGAAGCTTTCTTT.

V and J are TRBV20-1 and TRBJ2-1, with D hard to call. The V end was cut by 7 bases, the J end by 15 bases, with 22 bases between. Per germline, CDR1 DFQATT and CDR2 SNEGSKA (reference sequence). This CDR3 contains 12 residues. The CDR3 nucleotides read TGCAGTGGTATCAACGCAGAGTACATGGGGTTCTTC. This codes for CSGINAEYMGFF.

This clonotype showed up just a few times. The chain recombines TRBV5-1 with TRBJ2-7, with D possibly called TRBD1 or TRBD2 (6 bases each). Trimming cost V 5 bases and J 2 bases, with 14 bases left between them. CDR3 length: 14 residues. CDR1 is SGHRS, CDR2 YFSETQ, per germline. As DNA, the CDR3 is TGCGCCAGCAGTAACTCCGGGGGCGCCTACGAGCAGTACTTC. It specifies CASSNSGGAYEQYF.

As concerns this clonotype: A much larger clone sits a single nucleotide away, making a read error possible. The gene calls are TRBV5-1 and TRBJ2-1; TRBD2 matches 13 bases. CDR1 is SGHRS and CDR2 is YFSETQ in the germline V gene. The CDR3 sequence is 21 residues long. In DNA, the CDR3 is TGCGCCAGCAGCTTGGTGGAACGACTAGCGGGAGGAGTTAGAAATAACAATGAGCAGCTCTTC. Its translation is CASSLVERLAGGVRNNNEQLF.